These T cell receptor beta chains were read from a single sample in a study of OX40 agonist ivuxolimab in advanced cancers. Sequencing used immunoSEQ multiplex PCR; TCRdb keeps in-frame clones, though not all of them. Among 15,000 to 20,000 clones listed, around three quarters were seen once. Sequenced here: CD4+ or CD8+ T cells sorted from blood, sampled in a trial of the OX40 agonist ivuxolimab. The source of these receptors is an adult with an advanced solid tumor such as melanoma, head and neck, liver or kidney cancer. Each CDR3 is given with its conserved first and last residue. A D gene is named only where the DNA matches it firmly. Some rows have no size entry. The others give once, few or many, or a class for an expanded clone.

TRBJ2-3	.	TRBD2	TRBV5-6	CASSSSSGGVADTQYF	TGTGCCAGCAGCTCTTCTAGCGGGGGGGTCGCAGATACGCAGTATTTT
TRBJ2-7	few	.	TRBV5-1	CASSLPGSPEQYF	TGCGCCAGCAGCTTACCGGGGTCCCCCGAGCAGTACTTC
TRBJ1-3	.	.	TRBV7-9	CASSLGGNTIYF	TGTGCCAGCAGTTTAGGGGGAAACACCATATATTTT
TRBJ2-2	few	.	TRBV5-1	CASSSGTLEEQYTGELFF	TGCGCCAGCAGCTCCGGGACATTAGAGGAACAGTACACCGGGGAGCTGTTTTTT
TRBJ2-1	once	.	TRBV7-6	CASSLRRLTYNEQFF	TGTGCCAGCAGCTTAAGGCGCCTAACCTACAATGAGCAGTTCTTC
TRBJ2-7	few	TRBD1	TRBV5-1	CASSEEGQGSYEQYF	TGCGCCAGCAGCGAGGAGGGACAGGGCTCCTACGAGCAGTACTTC
TRBJ2-1	.	.	TRBV6-5	CASTPVKSSYNEQFF	TGTGCCAGCACCCCAGTCAAAAGCTCCTACAATGAGCAGTTCTTC
TRBJ2-2	.	TRBD2	TRBV11-2	CASSMSGSWVNGELFF	TGTGCCAGCAGTATGAGCGGGAGTTGGGTAAACGGGGAGCTGTTTTTT
TRBJ2-7	.	.	TRBV7-9	CASSLTSSYEQYF	TGTGCCAGCAGCTTAACTAGCTCCTACGAGCAGTACTTC
TRBJ2-3	.	.	TRBV5-4	CASSFRESNLRDTQYF	TGTGCCAGCAGCTTCCGGGAGAGCAATCTGCGAGATACGCAGTATTTT
TRBJ1-5	.	.	TRBV14	CASSRWTGQPQHF	TGTGCCAGCAGCCGCTGGACTGGGCAGCCCCAGCATTTT
TRBJ2-2	.	TRBD1	TRBV11-2	CATGDSLYTGELFF	TGTGCCACCGGGGACAGCCTTTACACCGGGGAGCTGTTTTTT
TRBJ2-7	.	.	TRBV4-3	CASSQDMGNEQYF	TGCGCCAGCAGCCAAGATATGGGGAACGAGCAGTACTTC
TRBJ2-2	few	TRBD2	TRBV11-2	CASSYSGSLGGELFF	TGTGCCAGCAGCTATAGCGGGAGCTTAGGCGGGGAGCTGTTTTTT
TRBJ1-2	few	TRBD1	TRBV19	CASSFNRGGYGYTF	TGTGCCAGTAGTTTTAACAGGGGTGGCTATGGCTACACCTTC
TRBJ1-1	.	TRBD1	TRBV4-3	CASVHLRDRDSSNTEAFF	TGCGCCAGCGTTCACCTCCGGGACAGGGACTCCTCGAACACTGAAGCTTTCTTT
TRBJ2-3	.	.	TRBV4-1	CASRAGQLADTQYF	TGCGCCAGCAGGGCGGGACAGCTAGCAGATACGCAGTATTTT
TRBJ1-6	.	.	TRBV6-1	CASSEMADNSPLHF	TGTGCCAGCAGTGAAATGGCAGACAATTCACCCCTCCACTTT
TRBJ1-2	.	TRBD1	TRBV7-3	CASSLRTGDGYTF	TGTGCCAGCAGCTTAAGGACAGGAGATGGCTACACCTTC
TRBJ2-1	once	.	TRBV29-1	CSVEDRDEQFF	TGCAGCGTTGAAGATCGGGATGAGCAGTTCTTC
TRBJ2-1	.	TRBD2	TRBV27	CASSLPSGRGLFF	TGTGCCAGCAGTTTACCCAGCGGGAGGGGACTGTTCTTC
TRBJ1-1	.	.	TRBV6-4	CASSQGNTEAFF	TGTGCCAGCAGCCAAGGGAACACTGAAGCTTTCTTT
TRBJ2-5	.	TRBD2	TRBV7-6	CASSSDGGLAGRQTQYF	TGTGCCAGCAGCTCCGACGGAGGACTAGCGGGGAGGCAGACCCAGTACTTC
TRBJ2-3	.	.	TRBV6-1	CASSSQARAQYF	TGTGCCAGCAGTTCGCAGGCTAGGGCGCAGTATTTT